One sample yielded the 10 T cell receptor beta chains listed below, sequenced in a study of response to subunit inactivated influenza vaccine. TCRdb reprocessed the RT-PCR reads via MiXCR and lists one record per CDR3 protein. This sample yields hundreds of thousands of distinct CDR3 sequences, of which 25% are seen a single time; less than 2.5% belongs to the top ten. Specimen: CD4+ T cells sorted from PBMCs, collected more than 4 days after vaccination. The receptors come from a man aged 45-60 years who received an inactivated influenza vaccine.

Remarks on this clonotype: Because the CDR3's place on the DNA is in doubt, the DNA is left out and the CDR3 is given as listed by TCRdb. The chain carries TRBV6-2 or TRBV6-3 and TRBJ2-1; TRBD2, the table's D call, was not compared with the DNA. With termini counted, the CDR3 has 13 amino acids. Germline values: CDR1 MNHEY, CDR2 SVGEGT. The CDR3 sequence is CASKWGAGSLRFF.

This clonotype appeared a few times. The CDR3 sequence is CASSLDLGAAFF. CDR3 in DNA: TGCGCCAGCAGCTTGGACCTAGGGGCTGCTTTCTTT. The rearrangement uses TRBV5-1 and TRBJ1-1; perhaps TRBD1 as D (5 bases). CDR1 is SGHRS and CDR2 is YFSETQ in the germline V gene. CDR3 size: 12 residues. Deletions cut 0 bases from V and 11 bases from J, with 11 bases between.

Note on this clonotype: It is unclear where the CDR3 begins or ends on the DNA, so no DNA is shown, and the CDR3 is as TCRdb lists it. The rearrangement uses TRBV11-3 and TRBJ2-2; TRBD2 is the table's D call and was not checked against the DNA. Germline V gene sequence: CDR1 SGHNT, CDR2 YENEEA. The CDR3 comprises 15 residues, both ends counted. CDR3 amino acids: CASSPRRETPGSCFF.

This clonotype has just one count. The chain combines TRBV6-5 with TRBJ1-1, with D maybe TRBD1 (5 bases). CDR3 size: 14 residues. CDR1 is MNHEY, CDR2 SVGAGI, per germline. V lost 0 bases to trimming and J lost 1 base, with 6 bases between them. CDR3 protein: CASSYSGANTEAFF. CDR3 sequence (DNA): TGTGCCAGCAGTTACTCAGGGGCGAACACTGAAGCTTTCTTT.

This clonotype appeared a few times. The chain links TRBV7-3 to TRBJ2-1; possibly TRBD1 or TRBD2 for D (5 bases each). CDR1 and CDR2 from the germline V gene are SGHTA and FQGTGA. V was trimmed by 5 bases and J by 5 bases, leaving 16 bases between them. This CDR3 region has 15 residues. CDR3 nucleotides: TGTGCCAGCAGCCCAACCGGGACCCACAACAATGAGCAGTTCTTC. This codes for CASSPTGTHNNEQFF.

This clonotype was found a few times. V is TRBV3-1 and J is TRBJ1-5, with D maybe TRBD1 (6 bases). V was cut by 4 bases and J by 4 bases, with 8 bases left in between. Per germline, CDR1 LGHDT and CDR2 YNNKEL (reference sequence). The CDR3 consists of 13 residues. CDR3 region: CASSRTDNQPQHF. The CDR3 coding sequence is TGTGCCAGCAGCCGGACAGATAATCAGCCCCAGCATTTT.

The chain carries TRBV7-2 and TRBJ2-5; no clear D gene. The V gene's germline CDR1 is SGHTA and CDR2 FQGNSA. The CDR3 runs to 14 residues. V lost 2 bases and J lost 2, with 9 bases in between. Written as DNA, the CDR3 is TGTGCCAGCAGCTTATATCCACAACAAGAGACCCAGTACTTC. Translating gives CASSLYPQQETQYF.

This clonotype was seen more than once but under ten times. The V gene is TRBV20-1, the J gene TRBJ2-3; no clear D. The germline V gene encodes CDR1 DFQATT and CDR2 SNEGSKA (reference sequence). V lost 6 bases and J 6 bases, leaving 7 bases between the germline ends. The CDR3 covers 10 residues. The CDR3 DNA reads TGCAGTGCCAAACATGATACGCAGTATTTT. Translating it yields CSAKHDTQYF.

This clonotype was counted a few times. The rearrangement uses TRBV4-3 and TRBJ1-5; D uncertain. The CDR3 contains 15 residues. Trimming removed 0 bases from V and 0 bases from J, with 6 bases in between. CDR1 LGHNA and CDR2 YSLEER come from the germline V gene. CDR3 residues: CASSQDRASNQPQHF. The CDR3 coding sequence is TGCGCCAGCAGCCAAGACAGAGCTAGCAATCAGCCCCAGCATTTT.

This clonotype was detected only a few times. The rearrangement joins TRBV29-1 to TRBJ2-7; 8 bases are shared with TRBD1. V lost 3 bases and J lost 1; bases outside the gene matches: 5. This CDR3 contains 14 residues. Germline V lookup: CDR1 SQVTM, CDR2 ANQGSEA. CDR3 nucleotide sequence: TGCAGCGTTGAGCTACAGGGGGTGTCCTACGAGCAGTACTTC. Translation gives CSVELQGVSYEQYF.